A selection of T cell receptor beta chains follows, all from one sample in a study of blood T cells in healthy people across ages. Via MiXCR, TCRdb re-called the 5' RACE reads, giving one row per CDR3 protein. The sample carries fewer than 750,000 distinct CDR3 sequences, roughly 48% recorded once. The sequenced sample consisted of blood. The receptors stem from a man older than 75 in good health. CDR3s include the opening cysteine and the closing phenylalanine or tryptophan. The order of the fields is J gene, CDR3 length, clone size, D gene, V gene, CDR3 DNA, CDR3 protein. The D gene is left open where the match is weak. Not every row has a clone size; where given, it reads once, few, many or a size class.

j_call: TRBJ1-2; cdr3_length: 11; clone_size: few; d_call: .; v_call: TRBV20-1; cdr3_nt: TGCAGTGCTCTTCTAAACTATGGCTACACCTTC; cdr3_aa: CSALLNYGYTF
j_call: TRBJ2-7; cdr3_length: 14; clone_size: few; d_call: TRBD1; v_call: TRBV25-1; cdr3_nt: TGTGCCAGCAGAGGGACAGGGGGAGGTTACGAGCAGTACTTC; cdr3_aa: CASRGTGGGYEQYF
j_call: TRBJ1-4; cdr3_length: 14; clone_size: .; d_call: TRBD1; v_call: TRBV12-3/TRBV12-4; cdr3_nt: TGTGCCAGCAGCCACGACAGGGTGTATGAAAAACTGTTTTTT; cdr3_aa: CASSHDRVYEKLFF
j_call: TRBJ2-1; cdr3_length: 13; clone_size: .; d_call: .; v_call: TRBV4-3; cdr3_nt: TGCGCCAGCAGCCAAGATGTAGGTTCTATACAGTTCTTC; cdr3_aa: CASSQDVGSIQFF
j_call: TRBJ1-3; cdr3_length: 14; clone_size: few; d_call: .; v_call: TRBV6-5; cdr3_nt: TGTGCCAGCACCAGCGCCAGGGGAGGAAACACCATATATTTT; cdr3_aa: CASTSARGGNTIYF
j_call: TRBJ2-1; cdr3_length: 16; clone_size: many; d_call: TRBD2; v_call: TRBV6-5; cdr3_nt: TGTGCCAGCACGGCTAGCGGGGCGAGCTCCTACAATGAGCAGTTCTTC; cdr3_aa: CASTASGASSYNEQFF
j_call: TRBJ2-5; cdr3_length: 15; clone_size: .; d_call: .; v_call: TRBV20-1; cdr3_nt: TGCAGTGCCCCAGGGCCTGGGACATTTGGAGAGACCCAGTACTTC; cdr3_aa: CSAPGPGTFGETQYF
j_call: TRBJ1-1; cdr3_length: 13; clone_size: .; d_call: .; v_call: TRBV9; cdr3_nt: TGTGCCAGCAACCTCGAACCCGGCGGTGAAGCTTTCTTT; cdr3_aa: CASNLEPGGEAFF
j_call: TRBJ2-2; cdr3_length: 13; clone_size: .; d_call: .; v_call: TRBV24-1; cdr3_nt: TGTGCCGCTGGTTCAGCGAACACCGGGGAGCTGTTTTTT; cdr3_aa: CAAGSANTGELFF
j_call: TRBJ2-2; cdr3_length: 16; clone_size: .; d_call: .; v_call: TRBV2; cdr3_nt: TGTGCCAGCAGTGAACAGGGACAAGACAACACCGGGGAGCTGTTTTTT; cdr3_aa: CASSEQGQDNTGELFF
j_call: TRBJ1-5; cdr3_length: 19; clone_size: .; d_call: .; v_call: TRBV4-1; cdr3_nt: TGCGCCAGCAGCCAAGAGGATCCTACAGAGGTTAGCCGCAATCAGCCCCAGCATTTT; cdr3_aa: CASSQEDPTEVSRNQPQHF
j_call: TRBJ1-3; cdr3_length: 15; clone_size: .; d_call: .; v_call: TRBV7-9; cdr3_nt: TGTGCCAGCAGCTTAACCGAGGGGTCTGGAAACACCATATATTTT; cdr3_aa: CASSLTEGSGNTIYF
j_call: TRBJ2-7; cdr3_length: 14; clone_size: .; d_call: .; v_call: TRBV15; cdr3_nt: TGTGCCACCAGCAGAGCCCGGACAGTCTACGAGCAGTACTTC; cdr3_aa: CATSRARTVYEQYF
j_call: TRBJ2-1; cdr3_length: 16; clone_size: .; d_call: TRBD2; v_call: TRBV28; cdr3_nt: TGTGCCAGCAGTTTATTGGTTGCGGGAGGTAAGAATGAGCAGTTCTTC; cdr3_aa: CASSLLVAGGKNEQFF
j_call: TRBJ1-1; cdr3_length: 13; clone_size: many; d_call: .; v_call: TRBV6-6; cdr3_nt: TGTGCCAGCAGCCCGCCGCCCAACACTGAAGCTTTCTTT; cdr3_aa: CASSPPPNTEAFF
j_call: TRBJ1-2; cdr3_length: 12; clone_size: many; d_call: .; v_call: TRBV18; cdr3_nt: TGTGCCAGCAGCGGGGATAACTATGGCTACACCTTC; cdr3_aa: CASSGDNYGYTF
j_call: TRBJ2-2; cdr3_length: 14; clone_size: .; d_call: TRBD2; v_call: TRBV20-1; cdr3_nt: TGCAGTGCTAGAGGCGGGAGCGGGGACGGGGAGCTGTTTTTT; cdr3_aa: CSARGGSGDGELFF
j_call: TRBJ2-2; cdr3_length: 16; clone_size: .; d_call: .; v_call: TRBV5-1; cdr3_nt: TGCGCCAGCAGCTCTGGGACCCCCCGAGGCACCGGGGAGCTGTTTTTT; cdr3_aa: CASSSGTPRGTGELFF
j_call: TRBJ2-6; cdr3_length: 15; clone_size: .; d_call: .; v_call: TRBV13; cdr3_nt: TGTGCCAGCACCACCTGGAGCTCTGGGGCCAACGTCCTGACTTTC; cdr3_aa: CASTTWSSGANVLTF
j_call: TRBJ1-2; cdr3_length: 14; clone_size: few; d_call: .; v_call: TRBV20-1; cdr3_nt: TGCAGTGCTCCGGGTGGGGTCCCCTTCTATGGCTACACCTTC; cdr3_aa: CSAPGGVPFYGYTF
j_call: TRBJ2-1; cdr3_length: 10; clone_size: few; d_call: .; v_call: TRBV29-1; cdr3_nt: TGCAGCGTTGCCGAACGTGAGCAGTTCTTC; cdr3_aa: CSVAEREQFF
j_call: TRBJ2-5; cdr3_length: 16; clone_size: .; d_call: TRBD2; v_call: TRBV7-2; cdr3_nt: TGTGCCAGCAGCCAACGACTAGCGGTGATCCAAGAGACCCAGTACTTC; cdr3_aa: CASSQRLAVIQETQYF
j_call: TRBJ1-2; cdr3_length: 17; clone_size: .; d_call: .; v_call: TRBV27; cdr3_nt: TGTGCCAGCAGTTTTCAAGGCAGGGGATGGGACTCCTATGGCTACACCTTC; cdr3_aa: CASSFQGRGWDSYGYTF
j_call: TRBJ2-7; cdr3_length: 15; clone_size: .; d_call: .; v_call: TRBV20-1; cdr3_nt: TGCAGTGCTAGAGATGGGCGGGCCAGCTCCTACGAGCAGTACTTC; cdr3_aa: CSARDGRASSYEQYF
j_call: TRBJ1-5; cdr3_length: 13; clone_size: few; d_call: .; v_call: TRBV6-5; cdr3_nt: TGTGCCAGCAGTGCGGGGGCTCATCAGCCCCAGCATTTT; cdr3_aa: CASSAGAHQPQHF
j_call: TRBJ2-7; cdr3_length: 15; clone_size: .; d_call: .; v_call: TRBV7-2; cdr3_nt: TGTGCCAGCAGCTTAGCGAGGGGAGCTAACTACGAGCAGTACTTC; cdr3_aa: CASSLARGANYEQYF
j_call: TRBJ2-7; cdr3_length: 14; clone_size: many; d_call: .; v_call: TRBV6-5; cdr3_nt: TGTGCCAGCAGTTACAAAGGGGCTGCCTACGAGCAGTACTTC; cdr3_aa: CASSYKGAAYEQYF
j_call: TRBJ1-4; cdr3_length: 16; clone_size: many; d_call: .; v_call: TRBV6-6; cdr3_nt: TGTGCCAGCAGTGGGGGTGATCGGGGGGTTAATGAAAAACTGTTTTTT; cdr3_aa: CASSGGDRGVNEKLFF
j_call: TRBJ2-3; cdr3_length: 16; clone_size: few; d_call: TRBD2; v_call: TRBV20-1; cdr3_nt: TGCAGTGCTAGAGATCCTGGACTAGCGGGGACAGATACGCAGTATTTT; cdr3_aa: CSARDPGLAGTDTQYF
j_call: TRBJ1-5; cdr3_length: 14; clone_size: once; d_call: TRBD1; v_call: TRBV18; cdr3_nt: TGTGCCAGCTCACCAGGGACAGGTGATCAGCCCCAGCATTTT; cdr3_aa: CASSPGTGDQPQHF
j_call: TRBJ2-2; cdr3_length: 15; clone_size: .; d_call: .; v_call: TRBV9; cdr3_nt: TGTGCCAGCAGCCCAGCCGGGAGCAACACCGGGGAGCTGTTTTTT; cdr3_aa: CASSPAGSNTGELFF
j_call: TRBJ1-3; cdr3_length: 15; clone_size: .; d_call: .; v_call: TRBV6-5; cdr3_nt: TGTGCCAGCACCCGAACCCCAGGGCAGGGAAACACCATATATTTT; cdr3_aa: CASTRTPGQGNTIYF
j_call: TRBJ2-1; cdr3_length: 15; clone_size: few; d_call: TRBD2; v_call: TRBV4-3; cdr3_nt: TGCGCCAGCAGCCAAGATCGGAGCGGGGGGGATGAGCAGTTCTTC; cdr3_aa: CASSQDRSGGDEQFF
j_call: TRBJ2-7; cdr3_length: 13; clone_size: .; d_call: .; v_call: TRBV4-2; cdr3_nt: TGTGCCAGCAGCCAAGGACGAGGAGCCGAGCAGTACTTC; cdr3_aa: CASSQGRGAEQYF
j_call: TRBJ1-5; cdr3_length: 14; clone_size: .; d_call: .; v_call: TRBV2; cdr3_nt: TGTGCCAGCAGCGCTAGCGGGATCAATCAGCCCCAGCATTTT; cdr3_aa: CASSASGINQPQHF
j_call: TRBJ2-1; cdr3_length: 13; clone_size: few; d_call: TRBD2; v_call: TRBV20-1; cdr3_nt: TGCATCCCGAGCGGGGAACTATACAATGAGCAGTTCTTC; cdr3_aa: CIPSGELYNEQFF
j_call: TRBJ1-2; cdr3_length: 14; clone_size: many; d_call: .; v_call: TRBV6-6; cdr3_nt: TGTGCCAGCAGTTACTCGAGGGGAGGGAGTGGCTACACCTTC; cdr3_aa: CASSYSRGGSGYTF
j_call: TRBJ2-3; cdr3_length: 15; clone_size: .; d_call: TRBD2; v_call: TRBV11-2; cdr3_nt: TGTGCCAGCAGCTTAGCGGGGGGGCAAATAGATACGCAGTATTTT; cdr3_aa: CASSLAGGQIDTQYF
j_call: TRBJ1-5; cdr3_length: 16; clone_size: many; d_call: TRBD1; v_call: TRBV6-5; cdr3_nt: TGTGCCAGCAGGCCTACAGGGGCCCTTAGCAATCAGCCCCAGCATTTT; cdr3_aa: CASRPTGALSNQPQHF
j_call: TRBJ1-4; cdr3_length: 16; clone_size: few; d_call: TRBD1; v_call: TRBV5-1; cdr3_nt: TGCGCCAGCACGTGGGGCATCGGGACAGGGTCTGAAAAACTGTTTTTT; cdr3_aa: CASTWGIGTGSEKLFF
j_call: TRBJ2-7; cdr3_length: 12; clone_size: .; d_call: .; v_call: TRBV10-3; cdr3_nt: TGTGCCATCAGTGTCGCCAGCGACGAGCAGTACTTC; cdr3_aa: CAISVASDEQYF
j_call: TRBJ1-1; cdr3_length: 13; clone_size: .; d_call: .; v_call: TRBV10-3; cdr3_nt: TGTGCCATCAGTGACGCGGGGAACACTGAAGCTTTCTTT; cdr3_aa: CAISDAGNTEAFF
j_call: TRBJ1-2; cdr3_length: 14; clone_size: .; d_call: .; v_call: TRBV5-1; cdr3_nt: TGCGCCAGCAGCTTGGAGCCAGAGACGTATGGCTACACCTTC; cdr3_aa: CASSLEPETYGYTF
j_call: TRBJ1-2; cdr3_length: 14; clone_size: few; d_call: .; v_call: TRBV25-1; cdr3_nt: TGTGCCAGCACCAGGGCAGGGGAAGAATATGGCTACACCTTC; cdr3_aa: CASTRAGEEYGYTF
j_call: TRBJ1-4; cdr3_length: 14; clone_size: few; d_call: .; v_call: TRBV5-1; cdr3_nt: TGCGCCAGCAGCTTTCAGGGGTTAGAAGAAAAACTGTTTTTT; cdr3_aa: CASSFQGLEEKLFF
j_call: TRBJ2-7; cdr3_length: 16; clone_size: .; d_call: .; v_call: TRBV21-1; cdr3_nt: TGTGCCAGCAGCAAATCTCGACTAGCGGTTTACAATGAGCAGTACTTC; cdr3_aa: CASSKSRLAVYNEQYF
j_call: TRBJ1-1; cdr3_length: 14; clone_size: .; d_call: TRBD1; v_call: TRBV5-1; cdr3_nt: TGCGCCAGCAGCGTGACAGGGGGCGGGACTGAAGCTTTCTTT; cdr3_aa: CASSVTGGGTEAFF
j_call: TRBJ2-1; cdr3_length: 16; clone_size: few; d_call: .; v_call: TRBV20-1; cdr3_nt: TGCAGTGCTAGAGATTCGGGCGGGGCCTCCTACAATGAGCAGTTCTTC; cdr3_aa: CSARDSGGASYNEQFF
j_call: TRBJ2-1; cdr3_length: 18; clone_size: .; d_call: TRBD2; v_call: TRBV11-2; cdr3_nt: TGTGCCAGCAGCTTTAGCCGACTAGCGGGAGGGACCTACAATGAGCAGTTCTTC; cdr3_aa: CASSFSRLAGGTYNEQFF
j_call: TRBJ2-3; cdr3_length: 14; clone_size: .; d_call: .; v_call: TRBV20-1; cdr3_nt: TGCAGTGCTTGGGACTCATCTAGCACAGATACGCAGTATTTT; cdr3_aa: CSAWDSSSTDTQYF
j_call: TRBJ2-6; cdr3_length: 17; clone_size: few; d_call: .; v_call: TRBV4-3; cdr3_nt: TGCGCCAGCAGCCAAGATCAGCAAACCCCCGGGGCCAACGTCCTGACTTTC; cdr3_aa: CASSQDQQTPGANVLTF
j_call: TRBJ1-5; cdr3_length: 15; clone_size: .; d_call: TRBD1; v_call: TRBV6-5; cdr3_nt: TGTGCCAGCAGCGGGGACAGGGGCTTCAATCAGCCCCAGCATTTT; cdr3_aa: CASSGDRGFNQPQHF
j_call: TRBJ2-5; cdr3_length: 17; clone_size: .; d_call: .; v_call: TRBV9; cdr3_nt: TGTGCCAGCAGCGTAGGGGGTACGTGGGAGATGCAGGAGACCCAGTACTTC; cdr3_aa: CASSVGGTWEMQETQYF
j_call: TRBJ2-1; cdr3_length: 14; clone_size: few; d_call: .; v_call: TRBV7-2; cdr3_nt: TGTGCCAGCAGCTACCTCCCTTGGTACGCTGAGCAGTTCTTC; cdr3_aa: CASSYLPWYAEQFF
j_call: TRBJ2-3; cdr3_length: 16; clone_size: .; d_call: TRBD1; v_call: TRBV29-1; cdr3_nt: TGCAGCTCGAGAGGGACAGGGGGTTGGGAGGCAGATACGCAGTATTTT; cdr3_aa: CSSRGTGGWEADTQYF